The 27 T cell receptor beta chains presented below share a single source sample, sequenced in a study of blood T cell repertoires in COVID-19. Using immunoSEQ multiplex PCR, the repertoire was profiled, and TCRdb retains in-frame clones only, with some absent. This table has fewer than 50,000 clones, 85% appearing once. The sequenced sample was peripheral blood. The receptors shown here come from a man between 45 and 60 years old with active COVID-19.

The gene calls are TRBV24-1 and TRBJ1-1, with D uncertain. V dropped 3 bases and J dropped 3 bases, with 7 bases sitting between them. The length of the CDR3 is 13 residues. Germline CDR1 and CDR2: KGHDR and SFDVKD. The CDR3 reads CATSDPGDTEAFF. CDR3 nucleotide sequence: TGTGCCACCAGTGATCCCGGGGACACTGAAGCTTTCTTT.

Regarding this clone: Other DNA sequences from this sample encode an identical CDR3 as well. V and J are TRBV6-5 and TRBJ2-5; D unresolved. CDR3 length equals 11 residues. Germline V lookup: CDR1 MNHEY, CDR2 SVGAGI. Deletions cut 6 bases from V and 4 bases from J, with 6 bases between. This chain's CDR3 is CASSPGETQYF. The CDR3 coding sequence is TGTGCCAGCAGCCCCGGAGAGACCCAGTACTTC.

The V gene is TRBV5-1, the J gene TRBJ1-1; D uncertain. CDR1 is SGHRS and CDR2 is YFSETQ in the germline V gene. Trimming took off 2 bases at V and 1 base at J, with 9 bases between the two ends. The CDR3 consists of 14 residues. CDR3 nucleotide sequence: TGCGCCAGCAGCTTTTACTCCAAGAACACTGAAGCTTTCTTT. Protein sequence: CASSFYSKNTEAFF.

The chain recombines TRBV6-2 or TRBV6-3 with TRBJ2-4, with a tentative D call TRBD1 (5 bases). There are 15 residues in the CDR3. Trimming cost V 1 base and J 8 bases, with 15 bases left between them. Germline V gene sequence: CDR1 MNHEY, CDR2 SVGEGT. CDR3 nucleotide sequence: TGTGCCAGCAGTTACTGGAGACAGCCAAAGGACATTCAGTACTTC. Its translation: CASSYWRQPKDIQYF.

The genes are TRBV27 and TRBJ1-5; D is perhaps TRBD1 (5 bases). The CDR3 runs 15 residues. Deletions cut 6 bases from V and 1 base from J, with 13 bases between. Germline loops: CDR1 MNHEY, CDR2 SMNVEV (reference sequence). CDR3 sequence: CASSPTGRSNQPQHF. Here the CDR3 DNA reads TGTGCCAGCAGCCCCACAGGACGAAGCAATCAGCCCCAGCATTTT.

The chain joins TRBV3-1 (or the pseudogene TRBV3-2) to TRBJ2-6, with 13 bases that match TRBD2. This CDR3 is built from 19 residues. Germline CDR1 and CDR2: LGHDT and YNNKEL (reference sequence). The V and J ends lost 4 bases and 3 bases, in that order; junction bases with no gene match: 9. The CDR3 sequence: CASSLGLAGASGGANVLTF. As DNA, the CDR3 is TGTGCCAGCAGCCTCGGACTAGCGGGGGCCTCGGGTGGGGCCAACGTCCTGACTTTC.

DNA for the CDR3: TGTGCCAGTACCCCGCGGAGGGGCGAGACCCAGTACTTC. Translated: CASTPRRGETQYF. The V and J genes are TRBV19 and TRBJ2-5, with D possibly being TRBD2 (6 bases). The ends were cut back, 7 bases at V and 5 bases at J, with 14 bases in the middle. This CDR3 is 13 amino acids long. The germline V gene encodes CDR1 LNHDA and CDR2 SQIVND (reference sequence).

This clone was observed once. This rearrangement joins TRBV7-8 to TRBJ2-7, with 8 bases matching TRBD1. The CDR3 length is 17 residues. V shed 1 base and J 0 bases; nucleotides not matched to a gene: 8. From germline, CDR1 is SGHVS and CDR2 FQNEAQ. CDR3 sequence: CASSLGFGTGVSYEQYF. In DNA form, the CDR3 reads TGTGCCAGCAGCTTAGGGTTCGGGACAGGTGTCTCCTACGAGCAGTACTTC.

The CDR3 loop is CATSDSTSARNYGYTF. DNA for the CDR3: TGTGCCACCAGTGATTCCACGTCCGCTAGGAACTATGGCTACACCTTC. The chain uses TRBV24-1 and TRBJ1-2, with D uncertain. Germline lookup yields CDR1 KGHDR and CDR2 SFDVKD. V lost 2 bases and J lost 2, with 14 bases in between. The CDR3 is made up of 16 amino acids.

This chain joins TRBV4-2 and TRBJ1-3; unclear D gene. The V end was cut by 0 bases, the J end by 3 bases, with 9 bases between. The length of the CDR3 is 15 residues. Germline V CDR1 and CDR2: LGHNA, YNFKEQ. The CDR3 DNA follows: TGTGCCAGCAGCCAAGACCGGGGTTATGGAAACACCATATATTTT. Translated, it gives CASSQDRGYGNTIYF.

This clone was seen a few times. The V call is TRBV7-2, the J call TRBJ1-2; no clear D gene. The germline V gene encodes CDR1 SGHTA and CDR2 FQGNSA. V was cut by 5 bases and J by 0 bases, with 10 bases left in between. The CDR3 is 14 residues long. As DNA, the CDR3 is TGTGCCAGCAGCCGCCCGGGGTCTAACTATGGCTACACCTTC. Amino acids: CASSRPGSNYGYTF.

The J gene is TRBJ2-7, the V gene TRBV5-1, with no clear D. In germline, CDR1 is SGHRS, CDR2 YFSETQ. V lost 1 base and J lost 0, with 8 bases in between. The CDR3 contains 14 residues. For the CDR3, the DNA is TGCGCCAGCAGCTTGATGGCAGTCTCCTACGAGCAGTACTTC. Its protein product is CASSLMAVSYEQYF.

This clone has more than one count but fewer than ten. The chain recombines TRBV5-1 with TRBJ1-5; D is perhaps TRBD1 (6 bases). The CDR3 has 14 residues. The V gene's germline CDR1 is SGHRS and CDR2 YFSETQ. V lost 3 bases, J lost 3 bases, and 10 bases lay in between. The CDR3 is CASSSDSPNQPQHF. CDR3 nucleotide sequence: TGCGCCAGCAGCTCGGACAGCCCCAATCAGCCCCAGCATTTT.

The rearrangement joins TRBV12-3 or TRBV12-4 to TRBJ1-2; no definite D call. The V gene lost 8 bases and the J gene lost 1 base, with 11 bases spanning the gap. The CDR3 totals 13 residues. The CDR3 here is CASREGFNYGYTF. The CDR3, as DNA: TGTGCCAGCCGGGAGGGATTTAACTATGGCTACACCTTC.

The rearrangement links TRBV19 to TRBJ1-2, with 8 bases lining up with TRBD1. V dropped 4 bases and J dropped 6; count of bases not matched to a gene: 10. Germline lookup yields CDR1 LNHDA and CDR2 SQIVND (reference sequence). This CDR3 is 15 amino acids long. CDR3 loop: CASSSRGQGSHGYTF. DNA for the CDR3: TGTGCCAGTAGTAGCCGCGGACAGGGTTCGCATGGCTACACCTTC.

The CDR3 region has the DNA TGTGCCAGTAGTGTGACAGGGGTTCTCACAGATACGCAGTATTTT. This translates into CASSVTGVLTDTQYF. The rearrangement joins TRBV19 to TRBJ2-3, with TRBD1 matching 8 bases. Germline-derived CDR1 and CDR2 are LNHDA and SQIVND (reference sequence). Losses at the gene ends were 5 bases for V and 2 bases for J; bases not matched to a gene: 6. The CDR3 sequence is 15 residues long.

This clone was seen a single time. The V call is TRBV28, the J call TRBJ2-5; the match to TRBD1 covers 11 bases. The junction had 10 bases not matched to a gene; V was cut back by 5 bases and J by 5 bases. The germline CDR1 and CDR2 sequences are MDHEN and SYDVKM. The length of the CDR3 is 16 residues. The CDR3 loop reads CASSHSGQGAWETQYF. As DNA, the CDR3 is TGTGCCAGCAGTCACTCCGGACAGGGGGCATGGGAGACCCAGTACTTC.

The genes are TRBV4-3 and TRBJ2-1; TRBD1 matches 9 bases. V lost 0 bases to trimming and J lost 7 bases; unmatched junction nucleotides: 7. Per the germline V gene, CDR1 is LGHNA and CDR2 is YSLEER. The CDR3 has 16 residues. The CDR3 is CASSQDEQGARNEQFF. DNA for the CDR3: TGCGCCAGCAGCCAAGATGAACAGGGGGCGAGGAATGAGCAGTTCTTC.

This chain connects TRBV27 to TRBJ2-2; TRBD1 might be the D (5 bases). The CDR3 has 16 residues. V gave up 3 bases and J gave up 5 bases, with 16 bases separating them. CDR1 and CDR2 (germline): MNHEY, SMNVEV (reference sequence). This CDR3 is CASSFTSSDKTGELFF. CDR3 bases: TGTGCCAGCAGTTTTACCTCCTCGGACAAAACCGGGGAGCTGTTTTTT.

The gene calls are TRBV28 and TRBJ1-3; 7 nucleotides align to TRBD1. The CDR3 sequence is 14 residues long. Germline CDR1 reads MDHEN; CDR2 reads SYDVKM. The J segment lost 8 bases and the V segment lost 4 bases, leaving 8 bases of the junction unmatched. CDR3 nucleotide sequence: TGTGCCAGCAGTTCGGCGACAGGGCAAGACACCATATATTTT. Its translation: CASSSATGQDTIYF.

The chain links TRBV6-6 to TRBJ1-6; 7 positions match TRBD1. J lost 7 bases, V lost 7 bases, and 10 bases had no gene match. In germline, CDR1 is MNHNY, CDR2 SVGAGI (reference sequence). The CDR3 is made up of 15 amino acids. CDR3 protein: CASNGKGARNSPLHF. The DNA for the CDR3 is TGTGCCAGCAACGGAAAGGGGGCCCGCAATTCACCCCTCCACTTT.

The chain employs TRBV21-1 and TRBJ1-2; the table gives TRBD1 as D, unverified against the DNA. TRBV21-1 is described as a pseudogene. The length of the CDR3 is 18 residues. The CDR3 DNA reads as TGTGCCAGCAGCCCTGAAAACCGACAGGCTAGGACTAACTATGGCTACACCTTC. Protein sequence: CASSPENRQARTNYGYTF.

The chain uses TRBV28 and TRBJ1-4; D is perhaps TRBD1 (5 bases). Trimming removed 8 bases from V and 0 bases from J, with 13 bases in between. This CDR3 has 15 amino acids. Germline CDR1 and CDR2: MDHEN and SYDVKM. The CDR3 is CASFRGGSTNEKLFF. CDR3 bases: TGTGCCAGCTTCCGGGGGGGATCAACTAATGAAAAACTGTTTTTT.

This clone was counted once. The genes are TRBV10-3 and TRBJ1-2, with TRBD1 identical over 9 bases. This CDR3 region has 15 residues. CDR1 and CDR2 from the germline V gene are ENHRY and SYGVKD. The V segment lost 2 bases and the J segment 8 bases; nucleotides outside the gene matches: 9. CDR3 DNA sequence: TGTGCCATCAGTGAGGGCCGGGACAGGGTGAACGGCTACACCTTC. This sequence encodes CAISEGRDRVNGYTF.

CDR3 loop: CASSLGLGGNQPQHF. The CDR3 nucleotides read TGTGCCAGTAGTCTCGGACTGGGTGGCAATCAGCCCCAGCATTTT. The chain recombines TRBV19 with TRBJ1-5; unclear D gene. The V gene's germline CDR1 is LNHDA and CDR2 SQIVND (reference sequence). V lost 5 bases to trimming and J lost 2 bases, with 13 bases between them. This CDR3 comprises 15 residues.

This clone was picked up a small number of times. V is TRBV7-2 and J is TRBJ2-5; TRBD2 matches 7 bases. CDR1 SGHTA and CDR2 FQGNSA come from the germline V gene. This CDR3 region has 16 residues. The V and J ends lost 5 bases and 5 bases, in that order; junction bases with no gene match: 14. CDR3 in DNA: TGTGCCAGCAGCATCAACATAGGTGGGGGGGATGAGACCCAGTACTTC. It yields the protein CASSINIGGGDETQYF.

The V gene is TRBV7-9, the J gene TRBJ1-1; TRBD1 is a possible D gene (6 bases). Germline V gives CDR1 SEHNR, CDR2 FQNEAQ (reference sequence). V was trimmed by 6 bases and J by 8 bases, leaving 10 bases between them. CDR3 length: 11 residues. CDR3 residues: CASSPGTEAFF. Here the CDR3 DNA reads TGTGCCAGCAGTCCCGGGACAGAAGCTTTCTTT.